This T cell receptor beta chain emerged from a study of OX40 agonist ivuxolimab in advanced cancers. For the study at large: Ivuxolimab, an agonist antibody against OX40 (CD134), was given to patients.

Clones were sequenced by immunoSEQ multiplex PCR, and TCRdb holds only the in-frame ones, with some missing. The sample consists of 65,000 to 70,000 clones, around 90% of them appearing once. This CDR3 has 15 residues. CDR1 and CDR2 (germline): LGHNA, YNFKEQ. V gave up 0 bases and J gave up 2 bases, with 7 bases separating them. Regarding the study as a whole: At 0.1 to 3.0 mg/kg and by week 6, clonal expansion occurred in CD4+ and CD8+ blood T cells.

On this clone: What it binds is unknown.

This chain links TRBV4-2 with TRBJ2-2; D ambiguous. This material consisted of CD4+ or CD8+ T cells sorted from blood, taken in a trial of the OX40 agonist ivuxolimab. This sequence was found in an adult with an advanced solid tumor such as melanoma, head and neck, liver or kidney cancer. The DNA of the CDR3 is TGTGCCAGCAGCCAAGAGAGAGGAAACACCGGGGAGCTGTTTTTT. Its protein is CASSQERGNTGELFF.